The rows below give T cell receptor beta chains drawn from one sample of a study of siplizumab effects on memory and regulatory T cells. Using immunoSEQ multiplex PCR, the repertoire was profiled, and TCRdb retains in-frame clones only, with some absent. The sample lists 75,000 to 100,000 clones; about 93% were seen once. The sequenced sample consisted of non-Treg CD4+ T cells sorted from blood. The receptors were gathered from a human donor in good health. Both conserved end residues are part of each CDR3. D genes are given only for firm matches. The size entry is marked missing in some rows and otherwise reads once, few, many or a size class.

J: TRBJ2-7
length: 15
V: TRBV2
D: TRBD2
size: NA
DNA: TGTGCCAGCACCTGGCAGCGGGGGTCCTCCTACGAGCAGTACTTC
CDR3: CASTWQRGSSYEQYF

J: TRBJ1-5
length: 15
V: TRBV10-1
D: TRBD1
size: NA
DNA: TGCGCCACTACGGGACAGGGGTCGGACAATCAGCCCCAGCATTTT
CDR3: CATTGQGSDNQPQHF

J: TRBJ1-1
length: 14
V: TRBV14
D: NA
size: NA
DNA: TGTGCCAGCAGCCCGTTGGGGGCCCACACTGAAGCTTTCTTT
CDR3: CASSPLGAHTEAFF

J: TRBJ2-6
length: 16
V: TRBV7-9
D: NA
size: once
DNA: TGTGCCAGCAGCCCCGGGACAACCTCTGGGGCCAACGTCCTGACTTTC
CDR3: CASSPGTTSGANVLTF

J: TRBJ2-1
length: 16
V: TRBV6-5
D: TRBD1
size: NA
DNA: TGTGCCAGCAGTTATTCCGGGACAGGGGACTACAATGAGCAGTTCTTC
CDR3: CASSYSGTGDYNEQFF

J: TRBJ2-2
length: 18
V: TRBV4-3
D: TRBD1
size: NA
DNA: TGCGCCAGCAGCCAAGATAAGAGTCACAGGGGGTTGATCGGGGAGCTGTTTTTT
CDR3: CASSQDKSHRGLIGELFF

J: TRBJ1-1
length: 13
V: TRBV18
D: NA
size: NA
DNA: TGTGCCAGCTCACCGACCACGAACACTGAAGCTTTCTTT
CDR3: CASSPTTNTEAFF

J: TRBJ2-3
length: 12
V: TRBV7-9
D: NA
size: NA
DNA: TGTGCCAGCAGCTTAGGAAGAGATACGCAGTATTTT
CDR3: CASSLGRDTQYF

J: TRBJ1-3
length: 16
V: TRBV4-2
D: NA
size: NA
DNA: TGTGCCAGCAGCCAAGAAACCGTGGCCTCTGGAAACACCATATATTTT
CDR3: CASSQETVASGNTIYF

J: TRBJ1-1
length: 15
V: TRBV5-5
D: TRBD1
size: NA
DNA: TGTGCCAGCAGCTTGGATGAAACAGGGGCCACTGAAGCTTTCTTT
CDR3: CASSLDETGATEAFF

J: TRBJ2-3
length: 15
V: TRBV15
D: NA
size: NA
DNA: TGTGCCACCAGCAGAGCACGGTCTGTGGGAGATACGCAGTATTTT
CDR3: CATSRARSVGDTQYF

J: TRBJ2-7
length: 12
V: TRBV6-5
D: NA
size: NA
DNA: TGTGCCAGCGGCGCAGGGCCCTACGAGCAGTACTTC
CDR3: CASGAGPYEQYF

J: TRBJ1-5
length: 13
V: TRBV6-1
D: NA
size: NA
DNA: TGTGCCAGCAGGGAAGGAAACAATCAGCCCCAGCATTTT
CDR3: CASREGNNQPQHF

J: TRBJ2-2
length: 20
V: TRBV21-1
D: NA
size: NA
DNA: TGTGCCAGCAGCCCCCCAGGCAGGACAGGGGGCCGAACGAACACCGGGGAGCTGTTTTTT
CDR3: CASSPPGRTGGRTNTGELFF

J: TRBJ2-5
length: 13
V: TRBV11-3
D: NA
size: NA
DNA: TGTGCCAGCAGCTTAGATGGGAGGGAGACCCAGTACTTC
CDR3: CASSLDGRETQYF

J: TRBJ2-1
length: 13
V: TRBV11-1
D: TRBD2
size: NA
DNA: TGTGCCAGCAGCTTAGCGATTAGCGGGGAGCAGTTCTTC
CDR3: CASSLAISGEQFF

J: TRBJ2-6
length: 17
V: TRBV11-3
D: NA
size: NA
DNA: TGTGCCAGCAGCTTAACCGGGACAACCTCTGGGGCCAACGTCCTGACTTTC
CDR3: CASSLTGTTSGANVLTF

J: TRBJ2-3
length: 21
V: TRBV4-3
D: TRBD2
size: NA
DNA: TGCGCCAGCAGCCACATCCTAACCGGGACTAGCGGGAGTCCGAGCACAGATACGCAGTATTTT
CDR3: CASSHILTGTSGSPSTDTQYF

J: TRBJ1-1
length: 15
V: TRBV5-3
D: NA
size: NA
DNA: TGTGCCAGAAGTTTAAAGAACAGGGATCACACTGAAGCTTTCTTT
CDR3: CARSLKNRDHTEAFF

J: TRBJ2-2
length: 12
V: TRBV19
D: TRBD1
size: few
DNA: TGTGCCAGTAGATGGGACAGCGGGGAGCTGTTTTTT
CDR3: CASRWDSGELFF

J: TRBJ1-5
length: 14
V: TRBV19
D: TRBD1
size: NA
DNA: TGTGCCAGTAGGGGCAGGGGGTATAGGCAGCCCCAGCATTTT
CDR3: CASRGRGYRQPQHF

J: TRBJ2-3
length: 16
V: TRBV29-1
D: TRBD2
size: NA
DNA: TGCAGCGTAAAAGGGACTAGCGGGACGGCATCAGATACGCAGTATTTT
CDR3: CSVKGTSGTASDTQYF

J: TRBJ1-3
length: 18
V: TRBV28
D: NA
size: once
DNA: TGTGCCAGCAGTTTACCCCGAGGGGGATCGAGCTCTGGAAACACCATATATTTT
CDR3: CASSLPRGGSSSGNTIYF

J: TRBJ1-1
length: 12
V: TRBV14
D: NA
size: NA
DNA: TGTGCCAGCAGCCAAGGGGACATTGAAGCTTTCTTT
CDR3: CASSQGDIEAFF

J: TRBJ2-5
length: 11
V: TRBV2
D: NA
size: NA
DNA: TGTGCCAGCAGTGTGAGGGAGACCCAGTACTTC
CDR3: CASSVRETQYF

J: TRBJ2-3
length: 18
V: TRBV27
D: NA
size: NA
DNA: TGTGCCAGCAGTAAGGCGGCCCGGGCCCCGGGTGGAACAGATACGCAGTATTTT
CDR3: CASSKAARAPGGTDTQYF

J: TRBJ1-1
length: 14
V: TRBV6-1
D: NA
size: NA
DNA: TGTGCCAGCAGTGAAGGACACTTGAACACTGAAGCTTTCTTT
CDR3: CASSEGHLNTEAFF

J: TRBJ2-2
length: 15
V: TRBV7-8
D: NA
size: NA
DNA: TGTGCCAGCAGCTTAATGGGGCTCGGCACCGGGGAGCTGTTTTTT
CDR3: CASSLMGLGTGELFF

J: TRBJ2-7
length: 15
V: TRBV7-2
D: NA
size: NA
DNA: TGTGCCAGCAGCTTAATCCGGGCTTCGTCCTACGAGCAGTACTTC
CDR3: CASSLIRASSYEQYF

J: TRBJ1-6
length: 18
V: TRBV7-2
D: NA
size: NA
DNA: TGTGCCAGCAGCTTAGAGCTTGTTGTCGGCCTCGGGGAATCACCCCTCCACTTT
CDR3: CASSLELVVGLGESPLHF

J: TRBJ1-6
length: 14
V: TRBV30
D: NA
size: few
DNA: TGTGCCTGGACTCAGACAGCTTCCGATTCACCCCTCCACTTT
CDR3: CAWTQTASDSPLHF

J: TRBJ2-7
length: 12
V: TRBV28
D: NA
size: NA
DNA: TGTGCCAGCAGTTACAGTGACTACGAGCAGTACTTC
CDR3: CASSYSDYEQYF

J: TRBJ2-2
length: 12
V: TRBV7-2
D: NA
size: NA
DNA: TGTGCCAGCAGCTTCGGTCCCGGGGAGCTGTTTTTT
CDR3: CASSFGPGELFF

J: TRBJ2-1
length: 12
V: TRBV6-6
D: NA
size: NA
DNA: TGTGCCAGCAGTTACGGGGAGGATGAGCAGTTCTTC
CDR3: CASSYGEDEQFF

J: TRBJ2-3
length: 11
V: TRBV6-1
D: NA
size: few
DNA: TGTGCCAGCAAAGGAGAAGATACGCAGTATTTT
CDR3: CASKGEDTQYF

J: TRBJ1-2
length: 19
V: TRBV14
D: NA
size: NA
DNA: TGTGCCAGCAGCCAAGTAAGGTTCCAGGGTCGGTCCCCTCTCTATGGCTACACCTTC
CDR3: CASSQVRFQGRSPLYGYTF

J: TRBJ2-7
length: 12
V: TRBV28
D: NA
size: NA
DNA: TGCTCCTCTCGGGGGAGCTCCTACGAGCAGTACTTC
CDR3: CSSRGSSYEQYF

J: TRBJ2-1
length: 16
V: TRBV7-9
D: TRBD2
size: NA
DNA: TGTGCCAGCAGCTTAGTCTTTGGGGAGGGCGGGAATGAGCAGTTCTTC
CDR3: CASSLVFGEGGNEQFF

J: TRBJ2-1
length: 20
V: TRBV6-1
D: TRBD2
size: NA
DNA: TGTGCCAGCAGTGGACCTAGCGGGAGGGCCGTCAAAAGCTCCTACAATGAGCAGTTCTTC
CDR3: CASSGPSGRAVKSSYNEQFF

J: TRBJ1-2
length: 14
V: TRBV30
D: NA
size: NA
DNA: TGTGCCTGGAGTGGGGGGAGGGAGTCCGATGGCTACACCTTC
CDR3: CAWSGGRESDGYTF

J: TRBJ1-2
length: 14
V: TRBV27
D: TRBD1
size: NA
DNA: TGTGCCAGCAGTCCCTGGACAGGGGAATATGGCTACACCTTC
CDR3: CASSPWTGEYGYTF

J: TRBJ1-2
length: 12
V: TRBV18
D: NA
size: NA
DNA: TGTGCCAGCTCACCAGACTGGGATGGCTACACCTTC
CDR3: CASSPDWDGYTF

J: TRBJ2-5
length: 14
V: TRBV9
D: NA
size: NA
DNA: TGTGCCAGCAGCGCACAGGGAGTTGGGGAGACCCAGTACTTC
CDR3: CASSAQGVGETQYF

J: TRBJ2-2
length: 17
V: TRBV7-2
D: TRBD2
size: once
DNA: TGTGCCAGCAGCTCCGGGACTAGCGGGAGTCACCCCGGGGAGCTGTTTTTT
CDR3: CASSSGTSGSHPGELFF